This record covers a single T cell receptor (beta chain). Its specificity is not known. This entry belongs to a study of cytomegalovirus exposure and HLA in healthy donors. Findings and caveats of the study: Later analysis revealed greater clonal expansion in HLA-associated TCR beta chains than in equally common others. In vitro experiments confirmed that three CMV-associated chains were specific for CMV antigens.

PCR used 60 Vbeta primers and 13 Jbeta primers. TCRdb's copy holds only in-frame clones and misses some; the assay was immunoSEQ multiplex PCR. The sample has some 120,000 clones, about 83% seen once; the top ten hold about 3.5%. Sequencing used PBMCs. The TCR sequence derives from a man between 25 and 39 years old in good health and CMV-seronegative.

The CDR3, as DNA: TGTGCCAGCAGCTTGGAGGGGTCTGGCTACACCTTC. Amino acids: CASSLEGSGYTF. The chain joins TRBV11-1 to TRBJ1-2, with D perhaps TRBD1 (5 bases). The CDR3 contains 12 residues. The V and J ends lost 3 bases and 7 bases respectively, with 9 bases between them. Per germline, CDR1 SGHAT and CDR2 FQDESV (reference sequence).